These 15 T cell receptor beta chains were sequenced from one sample in a study of CD8+ T cells in alopecia areata. The treatment: oral pan-JAK inhibitor, 5-10 mg twice daily. Extracted RNA was reverse transcribed into cDNA, the sequencing template. Some clones are missing from TCRdb's copy, which holds only in-frame ones; the method was immunoSEQ multiplex PCR. The table records about 190,000 clones, 45% to 65% of them present only once. Material: CD4+ T cells sorted from blood, obtained at week 4, from a patient treated with tofacitinib. All receptors come from a human donor with alopecia areata.

CDR3 bases: TGCAGCACCGGACTAGCGGGAGGGCGGGAGCAGTTCTTC. Translating gives CSTGLAGGREQFF. The chain carries TRBV29-1 and TRBJ2-1; 15 nucleotides line up with TRBD2. Trimming at V came to 8 bases and at J to 10 bases, leaving 6 bases not matched to a gene. The length of the CDR3 is 13 residues. Looked up from germline, CDR1 is SQVTM and CDR2 is ANQGSEA.

The rearrangement uses TRBV25-1 and TRBJ1-5, with 10 bases aligning to TRBD1. This CDR3 has 15 residues. With 6 bases clipped from V and 7 bases from J, the junction kept 9 bases outside the gene matches. CDR1 is MGHDK, CDR2 SYGVNS, per germline. The CDR3 nucleotides are TGTGCCAGCAGCCCCCGGGACAGGGGAGGGCAGCCCCAGCATTTT. Its translation is CASSPRDRGGQPQHF.

In the case of this clone: The germline gene is not matched at one end of the junction; a read error may be the cause. The chain uses TRBV7-7 and TRBJ2-5, with 7 bases fitting TRBD1. Germline V gene sequence: CDR1 SSHAT, CDR2 FNYEAQ (reference sequence). The CDR3 runs to 14 residues. CDR3 protein: CASSFKGARGTQYF. CDR3 sequence (DNA): TGTGCTAGCAGCTTCAAGGGGGCGCGCGGGACCCAGTACTTC.

The chain joins TRBV11-2 to TRBJ1-4; the match to TRBD1 covers 7 bases. CDR3 length equals 14 residues. Looked up from germline, CDR1 is SGHAT and CDR2 is FQNNGV. Losses at the gene ends were 5 bases for V and 5 bases for J; bases not matched to a gene: 5. The CDR3 DNA reads as TGTGCCAGCAGCCTACAGGGGCTAAATGAAAAACTGTTTTTT. It encodes CASSLQGLNEKLFF.

The J gene is TRBJ2-7, the V gene TRBV5-4; D perhaps matches TRBD2 (6 bases). With 4 bases removed from V and 9 bases from J, the gap between germline ends came to 14 bases. The CDR3 consists of 12 residues. Germline lookup yields CDR1 SGHNT and CDR2 YYREEE (reference sequence). This CDR3 reads CASSLRGALQYF. The CDR3, as DNA: TGTGCCAGCAGCCTCCGCGGGGCTCTGCAGTACTTC.

The chain combines TRBV2 with TRBJ2-5; 12 positions agree with TRBD1. Germline assignment: CDR1 SNHLY and CDR2 FYNNEI. The trim removed 7 bases at V and 5 bases at J, leaving 8 bases unmatched. The length of the CDR3 is 15 residues. CDR3: CASKPGTGGKETQYF. DNA of the CDR3: TGTGCCAGCAAACCCGGGACAGGGGGCAAGGAGACCCAGTACTTC.

CDR3 DNA: TGTGCCTGGAGTGTGGGAGCGAGTTACACCGGGGAGCTGTTTTTT. This encodes CAWSVGASYTGELFF. The chain couples TRBV30 to TRBJ2-2, with D possibly being TRBD2 (5 bases). CDR1 and CDR2 from the germline V gene are GTSNPN and SVGIG (reference sequence). This CDR3 comprises 15 residues. V was clipped by 0 bases and J by 3 bases, with 11 bases between them.

V usage is TRBV7-9 and J usage is TRBJ2-7; 9 bases line up with TRBD1. This CDR3 is 18 amino acids long. Germline V gives CDR1 SEHNR, CDR2 FQNEAQ (reference sequence). With V trimmed by 3 bases and J by 2 bases, 14 bases remained unmatched. CDR3 residues: CASSLNPGTGIRAYEQYF. For the CDR3, the DNA is TGTGCCAGCAGCTTGAATCCCGGGACAGGGATTCGCGCCTACGAGCAGTACTTC.

The rearrangement joins TRBV6-5 to TRBJ2-7; D is perhaps TRBD1 (5 bases). CDR1 and CDR2 from the germline V gene are MNHEY and SVGAGI. V was trimmed by 2 bases and J by 4 bases, leaving 15 bases between them. This CDR3 has 15 amino acids. The DNA for the CDR3 is TGTGCCAGCAGTTACCTCCGGCAGGGTTCATACGAGCAGTACTTC. Protein: CASSYLRQGSYEQYF.

The chain is built from TRBV5-1 and TRBJ1-2; D call uncertain. V was shortened by 0 bases and J by 7 bases, with 10 bases between the two germline ends. CDR1 SGHRS and CDR2 YFSETQ come from the germline V gene. The CDR3 has 13 residues. CDR3 residues: CASSLGENGGYTF. CDR3 bases: TGCGCCAGCAGCTTGGGCGAGAATGGTGGCTACACCTTC. The full variable domain, with the rest looked up from reference TRBV5-1 and TRBJ1-2, is KAGVTQTPRYLIKTRGQQVTLSCSPISGHRSVSWYQQTPGQGLQFLFEYFSETQRNKGNFPGRFSGRQFSNSRSEMNVSTLELGDSALYLCASSLGENGGYTFGSGTRLTVV.

This clone was detected a few times. The rearrangement links TRBV4-3 to TRBJ2-5; TRBD2 agrees at 8 bases. V shed 1 base and J 7 bases; nucleotides not matched to a gene: 8. CDR1 LGHNA and CDR2 YSLEER come from the germline V gene. This CDR3 is built from 15 residues. The CDR3 spells CASSQASGSTGTQYF. In DNA form, the CDR3 reads TGCGCCAGCAGCCAAGCGAGCGGGAGTACGGGGACCCAGTACTTC.

V is TRBV29-1 and J is TRBJ2-1, with TRBD2 matching 7 bases. Germline CDR1 reads SQVTM; CDR2 reads ANQGSEA. Losses at the gene ends were 8 bases for V and 3 bases for J; bases not matched to a gene: 7. This CDR3 is 13 amino acids long. The CDR3 bases are TGCAGCACCACCCGGGACTACTACAATGAGCAGTTCTTC. It is translated as CSTTRDYYNEQFF.

The chain combines TRBV10-3 with TRBJ2-6; D unresolved. Germline CDR1 is ENHRY and CDR2 is SYGVKD. V was shortened by 0 bases and J by 0 bases, with 15 bases between the two germline ends. This CDR3 has 19 amino acids. The CDR3 loop reads CAISESLGLTNSGANVLTF. The CDR3 DNA reads as TGTGCCATCAGTGAGTCATTAGGCCTAACAAACTCTGGGGCCAACGTCCTGACTTTC.

V is TRBV7-8 and J is TRBJ2-5, with TRBD1 identical over 7 bases. This CDR3 comprises 15 residues. V lost 3 bases, J lost 4 bases, and 8 bases stayed unmatched. Germline V gene data show CDR1 as SGHVS and CDR2 as FQNEAQ. Written as DNA, the CDR3 is TGTGCCAGCAGCTTCTCCGAGGACAGGTCAGAGACCCAGTACTTC. This gives the protein CASSFSEDRSETQYF.

The chain couples TRBV4-2 to TRBJ1-1, with TRBD1 as a possible D gene (5 bases). Germline V gene lookup returns CDR1 LGHNA and CDR2 YNFKEQ. The CDR3 contains 15 residues. The V end was cut by 5 bases, the J end by 5 bases, with 18 bases between. CDR3 DNA: TGTGCCAGCAGCAGGGAGGGTGGTCGGACAACTGAAGCTTTCTTT. This encodes CASSREGGRTTEAFF.